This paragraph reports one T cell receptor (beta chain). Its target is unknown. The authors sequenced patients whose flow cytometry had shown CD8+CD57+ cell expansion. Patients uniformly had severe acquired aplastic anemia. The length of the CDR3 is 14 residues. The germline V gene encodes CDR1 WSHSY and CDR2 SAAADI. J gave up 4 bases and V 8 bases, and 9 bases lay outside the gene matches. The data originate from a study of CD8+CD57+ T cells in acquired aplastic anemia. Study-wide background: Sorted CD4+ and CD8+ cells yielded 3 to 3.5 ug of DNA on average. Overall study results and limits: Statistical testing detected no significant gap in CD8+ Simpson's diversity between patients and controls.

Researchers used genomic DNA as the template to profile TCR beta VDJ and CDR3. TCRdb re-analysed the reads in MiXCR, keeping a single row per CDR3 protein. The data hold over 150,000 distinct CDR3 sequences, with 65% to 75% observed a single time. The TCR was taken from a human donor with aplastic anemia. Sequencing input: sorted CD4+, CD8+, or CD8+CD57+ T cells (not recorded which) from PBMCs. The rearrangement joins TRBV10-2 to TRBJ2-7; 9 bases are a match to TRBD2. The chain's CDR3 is CASGGRAGGYEQYF. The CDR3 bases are TGCGCCAGCGGGGGACGAGCGGGGGGTTACGAGCAGTACTTC.